The 32 T cell receptor beta chains below were found in one sample sequenced in a study of T cell changes during pregnancy in multiple sclerosis. Some clones are missing from TCRdb's copy, which holds only in-frame ones; the method was immunoSEQ multiplex PCR. The profile shows some 53,000 clones, about 92% of them singletons. Source: CD4+ T cells from peripheral blood mononuclear cells, taken in the third trimester of pregnancy. The receptors were gathered from a female donor with multiple sclerosis, enrolled in a pregnancy study.

The genes are TRBV30 and TRBJ2-1, with 9 bases fitting TRBD2. This CDR3 has 19 amino acids. With 3 bases clipped from V and 5 bases from J, the junction kept 20 bases outside the gene matches. The germline V gene has CDR1 GTSNPN and CDR2 SVGIG (reference sequence). This CDR3 is CAWSPGLAARHGRDNEQFF. CDR3 sequence (DNA): TGTGCCTGGAGCCCGGGACTAGCAGCTAGACACGGGCGAGACAATGAGCAGTTCTTC. The variable domain in full, with the rest retrieved from reference TRBV30 and TRBJ2-1, is SQTIHQWPATLVQPVGSPLSLECTVEGTSNPNLYWYRQAAGRGLQLLFYSVGIGQISSEVPQNLSASRPQDRQFILSSKKLLLSDSGFYLCAWSPGLAARHGRDNEQFFGPGTRLTVL.

The chain combines TRBV28 with TRBJ1-4, with D unclear. V lost 8 bases to trimming and J lost 4 bases, with 5 bases between them. The germline gives CDR1 MDHEN, CDR2 SYDVKM. The CDR3 spans 11 residues. The DNA of the CDR3 is TGTGCCAGCTGCAGTAATGAAAAACTGTTTTTT. Its translation: CASCSNEKLFF.

The chain carries TRBV2 and TRBJ1-5; tentative D call: TRBD1 (6 bases). CDR1 is SNHLY and CDR2 is FYNNEI in the germline V gene. The CDR3 runs to 14 residues. Trimming cost V 8 bases and J 5 bases, with 16 bases left between them. The chain's CDR3 is CASGAQGWDQPQHF. CDR3 bases: TGTGCCAGCGGAGCACAGGGTTGGGATCAGCCCCAGCATTTT.

The rearrangement uses TRBV5-1 and TRBJ1-1; D is undetermined. V gave up 0 bases and J gave up 10 bases, with 10 bases separating them. Germline loops: CDR1 SGHRS, CDR2 YFSETQ. The CDR3 totals 12 residues. The CDR3 DNA is TGCGCCAGCAGCTTGGCCGGAGAGGGAGCTTTCTTT. This translates into CASSLAGEGAFF.

The chain has TRBV7-9 and TRBJ2-7; 8 bases are shared with TRBD2. CDR1 and CDR2 from the germline V gene are SEHNR and FQNEAQ (reference sequence). The CDR3 contains 16 residues. J lost 4 bases, V lost 5 bases, and 13 bases had no gene match. CDR3 protein: CASSPRRPREVYEQYF. DNA of the CDR3: TGTGCCAGCAGCCCTCGCAGACCGCGGGAGGTTTACGAGCAGTACTTC.

The gene calls are TRBV19 and TRBJ1-6; D remains unclear. The CDR3 extends over 17 amino acids. Germline CDR1 and CDR2: LNHDA and SQIVND (reference sequence). With 5 bases removed from V and 0 bases from J, the gap between germline ends came to 14 bases. This CDR3 is CASSSRQLSSYNSPLHF. CDR3 nucleotides: TGTGCCAGTAGTTCTCGCCAACTGAGCTCCTATAATTCACCCCTCCACTTT.

The chain carries TRBV5-4 and TRBJ2-7; D might be TRBD1 (6 bases). V was trimmed by 5 bases and J by 2 bases, leaving 14 bases between them. This CDR3 region has 14 residues. Germline values: CDR1 SGHNT, CDR2 YYREEE (reference sequence). The CDR3 sequence is CASRPDRQAYEQYF. The CDR3 DNA is TGTGCCAGCAGACCAGACAGGCAAGCCTACGAGCAGTACTTC.

The CDR3 loop reads CASSHGGTGGLVYGYTF. In DNA form, the CDR3 reads TGTGCCAGTAGCCATGGCGGGACAGGGGGCCTGGTCTATGGCTACACCTTC. This rearrangement joins TRBV19 to TRBJ1-2; 12 positions agree with TRBD1. CDR1 is LNHDA, CDR2 SQIVND, per germline (reference sequence). J gave up 4 bases and V 6 bases, and 12 bases lay outside the gene matches. The CDR3 consists of 17 residues.

The rearrangement joins TRBV6-6 to TRBJ2-7; TRBD2 aligns across 9 bases. With 6 bases clipped from V and 9 bases from J, the junction kept 15 bases outside the gene matches. CDR1 and CDR2 from the germline V gene are MNHNY and SVGAGI (reference sequence). CDR3 length: 15 amino acids. CDR3 residues: CASSPTLAGSTGQYF. The DNA for the CDR3 is TGTGCCAGCAGCCCCACCCTAGCGGGGTCCACTGGGCAGTACTTC.

The CDR3 coding sequence is TGTGCCAGCAGACCCGGGACTACGAACACTGAAGCTTTCTTT. Its protein is CASRPGTTNTEAFF. The V and J genes are TRBV2 and TRBJ1-1, with D possibly TRBD1 on 5 matching bases. This CDR3 contains 14 residues. In germline, CDR1 is SNHLY, CDR2 FYNNEI. Trimming removed 6 bases from V and 1 base from J, with 12 bases in between.

The chain has TRBV10-3 and TRBJ2-2, with D hard to call. CDR3 length: 13 amino acids. CDR1 is ENHRY, CDR2 SYGVKD, per germline. The germline V and J ends were trimmed by 6 bases and 5 bases, with 10 bases remaining between them. The CDR3 spells CAISDSTTGELFF. In nucleotides, the CDR3 is TGTGCCATCAGCGACTCCACGACCGGGGAGCTGTTTTTT.

J is TRBJ2-7 and V is TRBV4-2, with 9 bases aligning to TRBD1. The germline gives CDR1 LGHNA, CDR2 YNFKEQ. This CDR3 spans 16 amino acids. Trimming removed 1 base from V and 5 bases from J; junction bases left unmatched: 9. This CDR3 is CASSQGLGQGPHEQYF. CDR3 bases: TGTGCCAGCAGCCAAGGACTCGGACAGGGGCCGCACGAGCAGTACTTC.

J is TRBJ1-1 and V is TRBV18; possible D gene TRBD1, 5 bases. V lost 5 bases and J 1 base, leaving 20 bases between the germline ends. The CDR3 runs to 17 residues. Germline V gene sequence: CDR1 KGHSH, CDR2 LQKENI. As DNA, the CDR3 is TGTGCCAGCTCAGTCAGACAGATGTACAGTCCGAACACTGAAGCTTTCTTT. Amino acids: CASSVRQMYSPNTEAFF.

This sequence joins TRBV9 and TRBJ2-3, with D uncertain. CDR1 and CDR2 from the germline V gene are SGDLS and YYNGEE. This CDR3 spans 11 amino acids. The ends were cut back, 3 bases at V and 7 bases at J, with 6 bases in the middle. The CDR3 nucleotides are TGTGCCAGCAGCGCCCAGAATACGCAGTATTTT. Its protein product is CASSAQNTQYF.

V is TRBV19 and J is TRBJ2-7; 9 nucleotides agree with TRBD1. Germline V gene lookup returns CDR1 LNHDA and CDR2 SQIVND (reference sequence). J was trimmed by 7 bases and V by 5 bases; bases with no gene match: 9. The CDR3 is made up of 14 amino acids. CDR3 region: CASSSGQGGEEQYF. In nucleotides, the CDR3 is TGTGCCAGTAGTTCGGGACAGGGAGGGGAAGAGCAGTACTTC.

V is TRBV6-6 and J is TRBJ2-1, with 7 positions matching TRBD2. The germline CDR1 and CDR2 sequences are MNHNY and SVGAGI (reference sequence). After removal of 5 bases from V and 7 bases from J, the junction contained 8 bases not matched to a gene. The length of the CDR3 is 14 residues. The CDR3 is CASSRGVNVNEQFF. CDR3 bases: TGTGCCAGCAGTCGGGGGGTTAATGTGAATGAGCAGTTCTTC.

CDR3 coding DNA: TGCGCCAGCAGCCCTCAAACGCACGGGGGAACCGGGGAGCTGTTTTTT. This sequence encodes CASSPQTHGGTGELFF. This rearrangement joins TRBV5-1 to TRBJ2-2, with D possibly being TRBD2 (6 bases). The CDR3 totals 16 residues. Trimming took off 4 bases at V and 5 bases at J, with 18 bases between the two ends. CDR1 and CDR2 (germline): SGHRS, YFSETQ.

This sequence joins TRBV27 and TRBJ2-1, with 10 bases matching TRBD2. CDR1 is MNHEY, CDR2 SMNVEV, per germline (reference sequence). V dropped 7 bases and J dropped 12; count of bases not matched to a gene: 12. CDR3 length: 14 amino acids. CDR3 in amino acids: CASKEDYSGRRQFF. CDR3 nucleotides: TGTGCCAGCAAGGAGGATTATAGCGGGAGGAGGCAGTTCTTC.

The chain uses TRBV7-3 and TRBJ2-5, with 7 bases that match TRBD1. V shed 4 bases, J shed 4 bases, and the junction held 9 bases outside the gene matches. Per germline, CDR1 SGHTA and CDR2 FQGTGA. The CDR3 loop spans 15 amino acids. For the CDR3, the DNA is TGTGCCAGCAGCTCCGGGGCAGGGGGTTCAGAGACCCAGTACTTC. Protein sequence: CASSSGAGGSETQYF.

The chain carries TRBV5-1 and TRBJ2-7; TRBD1 matches 9 bases. This CDR3 contains 13 residues. The germline V gene encodes CDR1 SGHRS and CDR2 YFSETQ. V was pared by 6 bases and J by 3 bases, with 4 bases of the junction left unmatched. The CDR3 reads CASNPGQGYEQYF. The DNA for the CDR3 is TGCGCCAGCAATCCGGGACAGGGCTACGAGCAGTACTTC.

J is TRBJ2-7 and V is TRBV27; possible D gene TRBD1, 5 bases. With 3 bases removed from V and 6 bases from J, the gap between germline ends came to 9 bases. Germline CDR1 and CDR2: MNHEY and SMNVEV (reference sequence). The CDR3 is made up of 12 amino acids. The CDR3: CASSFRQGEQYF. CDR3 nucleotide sequence: TGTGCCAGCAGTTTCCGGCAGGGCGAGCAGTACTTC.

The V call is TRBV6-5, the J call TRBJ2-1; 10 bases fit TRBD1. The CDR3 loop spans 14 amino acids. In germline, CDR1 is MNHEY, CDR2 SVGAGI. V was clipped by 7 bases and J by 4 bases; unmatched bases: 4. This CDR3 reads CASNPGQGYNEQFF. For the CDR3, the DNA is TGTGCCAGCAACCCGGGACAGGGGTACAATGAGCAGTTCTTC.

A few counts support this clone. The V and J genes are TRBV5-1 and TRBJ2-2, with a tentative D call TRBD2 (6 bases). Germline CDR1 is SGHRS and CDR2 is YFSETQ. The CDR3 consists of 15 residues. Trimming left V 4 bases short and J 5 bases short, with 15 bases between. CDR3 amino acids: CASSKEGRGTGELFF. Written as DNA, the CDR3 is TGCGCCAGCAGCAAGGAGGGCCGGGGAACCGGGGAGCTGTTTTTT.

V usage is TRBV9 and J usage is TRBJ2-3; TRBD2 agrees at 14 bases. CDR1 SGDLS and CDR2 YYNGEE come from the germline V gene. Losses at the gene ends were 0 bases for V and 0 bases for J; bases not matched to a gene: 9. The length of the CDR3 is 20 residues. This CDR3 is CASSVASGTSGGLSTDTQYF. The DNA for the CDR3 is TGTGCCAGCAGCGTAGCTAGCGGGACTAGCGGGGGCCTTAGCACAGATACGCAGTATTTT.

The rearrangement links TRBV18 to TRBJ1-1; no firm D call. V lost 5 bases and J lost 1, with 11 bases in between. CDR1 is KGHSH and CDR2 is LQKENI in the germline V gene. This CDR3 comprises 14 residues. DNA of the CDR3: TGTGCCAGCTCAGAGCTCGGGGAGAACACTGAAGCTTTCTTT. Its translation is CASSELGENTEAFF.

This clone was detected only once. The chain uses TRBV4-1 and TRBJ2-1, with 9 positions matching TRBD1. Germline V CDR1 and CDR2: MGHRA, YSYEKL. The CDR3 covers 18 residues. Trimming removed 2 bases from V and 0 bases from J; junction bases left unmatched: 8. The CDR3 coding sequence is TGCGCCAGCAGCCAACTACCCACAGGGGGCCTCTCCTACAATGAGCAGTTCTTC. This encodes CASSQLPTGGLSYNEQFF.

The rearrangement links TRBV30 to TRBJ2-3; D may be TRBD1 (6 bases). From germline, CDR1 is GTSNPN and CDR2 SVGIG (reference sequence). V lost 3 bases and J lost 6, with 19 bases in between. CDR3 length: 15 residues. CDR3 in amino acids: CAWRRGQRRGDTQYF. CDR3 bases: TGTGCCTGGAGACGCGGACAGCGTAGGGGGGATACGCAGTATTTT.

The chain employs TRBV18 and TRBJ2-7, with D possibly TRBD1 on 6 matching bases. Looked up from germline, CDR1 is KGHSH and CDR2 is LQKENI. CDR3 length: 14 amino acids. The V end was cut by 2 bases, the J end by 0 bases, with 8 bases between. CDR3 bases: TGTGCCAGCTCACCAGAGGGGGACTCCTACGAGCAGTACTTC. Translating it yields CASSPEGDSYEQYF.

The V gene is TRBV5-4, the J gene TRBJ1-1; tentative D call: TRBD1 (5 bases). The ends were cut back, 2 bases at V and 2 bases at J, with 10 bases in the middle. CDR3 length: 14 amino acids. CDR1 SGHNT and CDR2 YYREEE come from the germline V gene (reference sequence). The CDR3 sequence: CASSFGQGNTEAFF. Here the CDR3 DNA reads TGTGCCAGCAGCTTCGGTCAGGGCAACACTGAAGCTTTCTTT.

This clone showed up just once. The chain joins TRBV2 to TRBJ2-7; D not resolved. The CDR3 sequence is 14 residues long. V lost 2 bases, J lost 2 bases, and 10 bases lay in between. Germline V gene data show CDR1 as SNHLY and CDR2 as FYNNEI. The CDR3 region is CASSENSLTYEQYF. The CDR3 nucleotides are TGTGCCAGCAGTGAAAACAGTTTAACCTACGAGCAGTACTTC.

The chain is built from TRBV6-5 and TRBJ1-2, with no clear D. The V end lost 0 bases, the J end lost 9 bases, and 14 bases lay between the germline ends. Germline V lookup: CDR1 MNHEY, CDR2 SVGAGI. The CDR3 runs 14 residues. The CDR3 sequence: CASSYSQVPFSYTF. CDR3 nucleotides: TGTGCCAGCAGTTACTCGCAGGTTCCCTTTAGCTACACCTTC.

J is TRBJ1-2 and V is TRBV11-3, with 8 nucleotides matching TRBD1. The length of the CDR3 is 15 residues. The V gene's germline CDR1 is SGHNT and CDR2 YENEEA. Germline trimming cut 1 base from V and 3 bases from J; bases unmatched to any gene: 4. CDR3 protein: CASSLGAGGDYGYTF. The CDR3 nucleotides are TGTGCCAGCAGCTTAGGGGCAGGGGGCGACTATGGCTACACCTTC.